Below, 14 T cell receptor beta chains from the same sample are listed, as sequenced in a study of naive CD8 T cells in extremely preterm neonates. Elective cesarean births at 37-41 weeks, without labor or membrane rupture, supplied the cord blood. Sequencing used immunoSEQ multiplex PCR; TCRdb keeps in-frame clones, though not all of them. This table has a few thousand clones, approximately 97% appearing once. The sequenced material came from naive CD8+ T cells from cord blood. Every receptor here comes from a newborn in good health.

This clone has just one count. The chain recombines TRBV29-1 with TRBJ2-7; 7 positions match TRBD1. Germline V gene lookup returns CDR1 SQVTM and CDR2 ANQGSEA. Trimming removed 1 base from V and 6 bases from J; junction bases left unmatched: 6. The CDR3 contains 13 residues. The CDR3: CSVEGSTGSEQYF. CDR3 in DNA: TGCAGCGTTGAAGGGTCGACAGGGTCCGAGCAGTACTTC.

This rearrangement joins TRBV11-2 to TRBJ1-5, with 9 bases that match TRBD1. The CDR3 has 16 residues. The V and J ends lost 5 bases and 3 bases, in that order; junction bases with no gene match: 8. The germline CDR1 and CDR2 sequences are SGHAT and FQNNGV. For the CDR3, the DNA is TGTGCCAGCAGCCAACTGGACAGGGGAGTCAATCAGCCCCAGCATTTT. The encoded protein is CASSQLDRGVNQPQHF. The full variable domain, with the rest looked up from reference TRBV11-2 and TRBJ1-5, is EAGVAQSPRYKIIEKRQSVAFWCNPISGHATLYWYQQILGQGPKLLIQFQNNGVVDDSQLPKDRFSAERLKGVDSTLKIQPAKLEDSAVYLCASSQLDRGVNQPQHFGDGTRLSIL.

The chain joins TRBV27 to TRBJ1-2; 9 bases line up with TRBD1. This CDR3 region has 14 residues. Germline V lookup: CDR1 MNHEY, CDR2 SMNVEV (reference sequence). Losses at the gene ends were 5 bases for V and 8 bases for J; bases not matched to a gene: 9. The CDR3, as DNA: TGTGCCAGCAGTGCCGGGACAGGGAAGAAAGGCTACACCTTC. It yields the protein CASSAGTGKKGYTF.

The chain carries TRBV28 and TRBJ2-1; 8 bases agree with TRBD2. The CDR3 runs 16 residues. Germline-derived CDR1 and CDR2 are MDHEN and SYDVKM. After removal of 3 bases from V and 5 bases from J, the junction contained 9 bases not matched to a gene. The CDR3 DNA follows: TGTGCCAGCAGTTTTACGAAGCGGGAGCGGAACAATGAGCAGTTCTTC. It specifies CASSFTKRERNNEQFF.

The J gene is TRBJ1-5, the V gene TRBV7-9, with 8 bases fitting TRBD1. The CDR3 contains 14 residues. The V and J ends lost 5 bases and 3 bases, in that order; junction bases with no gene match: 3. CDR1 and CDR2 (germline): SEHNR, FQNEAQ (reference sequence). In DNA form, the CDR3 reads TGTGCCAGCAGCCGGACAGGGACCAATCAGCCCCAGCATTTT. Translation: CASSRTGTNQPQHF. The full variable domain, completed using reference TRBV7-9 and TRBJ1-5, is DTGVSQNPRHKITKRGQNVTFRCDPISEHNRLYWYRQTLGQGPEFLTYFQNEAQLEKSRLLSDRFSAERPKGSFSTLEIQRTEQGDSAMYLCASSRTGTNQPQHFGDGTRLSIL.

The chain uses TRBV9 and TRBJ2-3; 12 bases align to TRBD2. This CDR3 is 17 amino acids long. Germline assignment: CDR1 SGDLS and CDR2 YYNGEE. Trimming took 4 bases from V and 0 from J; bases not matched to a gene: 6. CDR3 sequence (DNA): TGTGCCAGCAGCCCGCGGACTAGCGGGGCTAGCACAGATACGCAGTATTTT. This translates into CASSPRTSGASTDTQYF.

The chain carries TRBV29-1 and TRBJ2-5; D is unresolved. This CDR3 is 14 amino acids long. V lost 4 bases and J 4 bases, leaving 16 bases between the germline ends. The germline V gene has CDR1 SQVTM and CDR2 ANQGSEA. The CDR3 sequence: CSVVLPDSRETQYF. The CDR3 DNA is TGCAGCGTTGTCCTCCCGGATAGCAGAGAGACCCAGTACTTC.

V is TRBV28 and J is TRBJ2-7; 7 nucleotides align to TRBD1. Germline V CDR1 and CDR2: MDHEN, SYDVKM. With 5 bases clipped from V and 5 bases from J, the junction kept 6 bases outside the gene matches. The CDR3 sequence is 13 residues long. For the CDR3, the DNA is TGTGCCAGCAGTCCCTCTACAGGGGACGAGCAGTACTTC. It yields the protein CASSPSTGDEQYF.

J is TRBJ2-1 and V is TRBV4-2; perhaps TRBD2 as D (5 bases). With 3 bases removed from V and 0 bases from J, the gap between germline ends came to 9 bases. Per germline, CDR1 LGHNA and CDR2 YNFKEQ. The CDR3 is 15 amino acids. CDR3 sequence reads: CASSQDSSSYNEQFF. CDR3 in DNA: TGTGCCAGCAGCCAGGACTCGTCCTCCTACAATGAGCAGTTCTTC.

The rearrangement joins TRBV27 to TRBJ1-2, with TRBD1 as a possible D gene (5 bases). V was shortened by 0 bases and J by 2 bases, with 7 bases between the two germline ends. Germline V gene data show CDR1 as MNHEY and CDR2 as SMNVEV (reference sequence). The CDR3 is made up of 14 amino acids. In nucleotides, the CDR3 is TGTGCCAGCAGTTTATCGGACAAAAACTATGGCTACACCTTC. Amino acids: CASSLSDKNYGYTF.

Here the CDR3 DNA reads TGTGCCAGCAGCGTAGGTAGCGGGTTAGCCAAAAACATTCAGTACTTC. Translated, it gives CASSVGSGLAKNIQYF. The chain is built from TRBV9 and TRBJ2-4, with 7 bases lining up with TRBD2. Losses at the gene ends were 0 bases for V and 0 bases for J; bases not matched to a gene: 3. Germline values: CDR1 SGDLS, CDR2 YYNGEE. This CDR3 has 16 residues.

The chain has TRBV9 and TRBJ1-6; D unclear. The CDR3 sequence is 15 residues long. The V and J ends lost 0 bases and 8 bases respectively, with 12 bases between them. Germline V CDR1 and CDR2: SGDLS, YYNGEE. CDR3 residues: CASSVEAGNHSPLHF. The CDR3 bases are TGTGCCAGCAGCGTAGAAGCAGGTAATCATTCACCCCTCCACTTT.

In DNA form, the CDR3 reads TGTGCCAGCAGCGTAGATGAAGGGAGACCCTACGAGCAGTACTTC. It specifies CASSVDEGRPYEQYF. The rearrangement joins TRBV9 to TRBJ2-7; perhaps TRBD2 as D (5 bases). Per germline, CDR1 SGDLS and CDR2 YYNGEE. The CDR3 loop spans 15 amino acids. V lost 0 bases and J lost 2, with 12 bases in between.

This clone was picked up one time. This chain links TRBV19 with TRBJ1-2; D is undetermined. V dropped 1 base and J dropped 2 bases, with 8 bases sitting between them. In germline, CDR1 is LNHDA, CDR2 SQIVND (reference sequence). There are 14 residues in the CDR3. The CDR3 region has the DNA TGTGCCAGTAGTATAGGTGGGAGGAACTATGGCTACACCTTC. This codes for CASSIGGRNYGYTF.